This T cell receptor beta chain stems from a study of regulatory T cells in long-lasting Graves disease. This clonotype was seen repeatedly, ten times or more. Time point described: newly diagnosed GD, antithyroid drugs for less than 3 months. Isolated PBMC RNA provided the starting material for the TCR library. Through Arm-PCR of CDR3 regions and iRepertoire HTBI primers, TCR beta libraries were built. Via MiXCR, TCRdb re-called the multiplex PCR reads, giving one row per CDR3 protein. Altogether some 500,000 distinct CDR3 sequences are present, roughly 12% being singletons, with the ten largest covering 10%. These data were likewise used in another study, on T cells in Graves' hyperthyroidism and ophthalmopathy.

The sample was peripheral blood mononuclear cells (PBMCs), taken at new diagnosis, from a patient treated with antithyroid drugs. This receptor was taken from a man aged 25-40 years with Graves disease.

The CDR3 here is CASSPDPQETQYF. In DNA form, the CDR3 reads TGTGCCAGCAGCCCGGACCCCCAAGAGACCCAGTACTTC. This chain joins TRBV12-3 or TRBV12-4 and TRBJ2-5; no definite D call. The CDR3 loop spans 13 amino acids. Trimming cost V 6 bases and J 1 base, with 9 bases left between them.